This T cell receptor (beta chain) was sequenced for a study of human T cells and chemical hapten exposure. About the research overall: Skin of the upper inner arm, around 2 cm by around 2 cm, received 2% DPC for sensitization. Weekly scalp doses of diphenylcyclopropenone were given to patients during the roughly 25-week study. DPC 0.01% went on the upper back by patch test, with reading at 6 days.

Documented time point: pre-sensitization, week 0. Treatment described: therapeutic diphenylcyclopropenone sensitization with weekly scalp DPC. It was from unfractionated whole blood that total RNA was extracted. Drawing of blood took place ahead of applying each patch test. On this clonotype: A much more abundant neighbour one base away suggests this may be a read error.

TCRdb redid the calling of the RACE reads with MiXCR, one entry per CDR3 protein. Among just under 35,000 distinct CDR3 sequences listed, about a tenth were seen once. This receptor was identified in a man aged 50 or older with alopecia areata. Some clones in this sample may be carry-over from other donors' samples. The source material was whole blood, sampled in connection with sensitization to the hapten diphenylcyclopropenone (DPC).

DNA of the CDR3: TGTGCCAGCAGTAGCCATACGGAGGCCTACAATGAGCAGTTCTTC. This translates into CASSSHTEAYNEQFF. The chain carries TRBV11-1 and TRBJ2-1; D is possibly TRBD2 (5 bases). The CDR3 runs to 15 residues. Germline V gives CDR1 SGHAT, CDR2 FQDESV (reference sequence). V was pared by 6 bases and J by 2 bases, with 14 bases between.